This T cell receptor (beta chain) was observed in a study of blood T cell repertoires in COVID-19. Recovered status in Cohort 3 required two negative PCRs, clearance, or symptom resolution. Clones were read by immunoSEQ multiplex PCR, and TCRdb kept only the in-frame ones, dropping some. The sample yields approximately 230,000 clones, 85% to 90% seen once. Source material: PBMCs or T cells enriched from blood (not recorded which). This receptor was taken from a middle-aged man who had recovered from COVID-19.

This CDR3 is CASSSQGGEQYF. The CDR3 DNA follows: TGTGCCAGCAGCTCCCAGGGGGGCGAGCAGTACTTC. This rearrangement joins TRBV7-9 to TRBJ2-7; possible D gene TRBD1, 7 bases. V was trimmed by 4 bases and J by 6 bases, leaving 10 bases between them. Germline CDR1 SEHNR, CDR2 FQNEAQ (reference sequence). The CDR3 has 12 amino acids. Based on the CDR3 plus reference TRBV7-9 and TRBJ2-7, the full variable domain is DTGVSQNPRHKITKRGQNVTFRCDPISEHNRLYWYRQTLGQGPEFLTYFQNEAQLEKSRLLSDRFSAERPKGSFSTLEIQRTEQGDSAMYLCASSSQGGEQYFGPGTRLTVT.